Presented here are 27 T cell receptor beta chains from one specimen sequenced in a study of beta chain features in type 1 diabetes. Overall study findings and caveats: There was a moderate but significant shortening of TCRB CDR3s in all four CD4+ subsets of Type 1 diabetes patients.

Antigens for these TCRs are unknown. Reverse transcribing all isolated RNA meant expressed TCRB transcripts were sequenced. TCRdb's table, derived via immunoSEQ multiplex PCR, lists solely in-frame clones and lacks some. The table includes 550,000 to 850,000 clones, around an eighth detected once. Sequencing was carried out using naive CD4+ T cells from blood. The receptors stem from a man between 18 and 29 years old with type 1 diabetes.

J is TRBJ2-5 and V is TRBV5-1; TRBD1 aligns across 9 bases. CDR1 and CDR2 (germline): SGHRS, YFSETQ. There are 15 residues in the CDR3. V was clipped by 2 bases and J by 5 bases; unmatched bases: 7. CDR3 amino acids: CASSFQTGGRETQYF. CDR3 in DNA: TGCGCCAGCAGCTTTCAAACAGGGGGCAGGGAGACCCAGTACTTC.

There are a few counts of this clone. This rearrangement joins TRBV28 to TRBJ1-1; TRBD1 is a possible D gene (6 bases). Germline-derived CDR1 and CDR2 are MDHEN and SYDVKM. The V end lost 3 bases, the J end lost 0 bases, and 8 bases lay between the germline ends. The CDR3 extends over 14 amino acids. CDR3 DNA: TGTGCCAGCAGTTTGGGGGGCATGAACACTGAAGCTTTCTTT. This sequence encodes CASSLGGMNTEAFF.

This chain connects TRBV2 to TRBJ1-2; 7 positions match TRBD1. The V gene end was trimmed by 6 bases and the J gene end by 4 bases; junction bases not matched to a gene: 11. Germline CDR1 and CDR2: SNHLY and FYNNEI. The CDR3 runs 15 residues. This CDR3 reads CASRVRQGLGYGYTF. The CDR3 bases are TGTGCCAGCAGAGTTAGACAGGGATTGGGCTATGGCTACACCTTC. Supplemented by reference TRBV2 and TRBJ1-2, the full variable domain reads EPEVTQTPSHQVTQMGQEVILRCVPISNHLYFYWYRQILGQKVEFLVSFYNNEISEKSEIFDDQFSVERPDGSNFTLKIRSTKLEDSAMYFCASRVRQGLGYGYTFGSGTRLTVV.

This clone has only a few counts. At the DNA level, this CDR3 is encoded by other sequences in the same sample as well. V gene TRBV28 combines with J gene TRBJ2-7, with D tentatively TRBD1 or TRBD2 (5 bases each). The germline V gene has CDR1 MDHEN and CDR2 SYDVKM. The CDR3 totals 15 residues. Between the trimmed V and J ends, which lost 4 bases and 0 bases, there was a span of 13 bases. CDR3 DNA sequence: TGTGCCAGCAGTTCGGGGACGGCCAGCTCCTACGAGCAGTACTTC. As protein: CASSSGTASSYEQYF.

The chain has TRBV19 and TRBJ2-7; no reliable D call. The germline V and J ends were trimmed by 3 bases and 6 bases, with 12 bases remaining between them. The CDR3 loop spans 13 amino acids. Per germline, CDR1 LNHDA and CDR2 SQIVND (reference sequence). Here the CDR3 reads CASSIGMGSEQYF. In DNA form, the CDR3 reads TGTGCCAGTAGTATCGGCATGGGATCCGAGCAGTACTTC.

The chain carries TRBV25-1 and TRBJ2-3; D possibly uses TRBD1 or TRBD2 (5 bases each). In germline, CDR1 is MGHDK, CDR2 SYGVNS. This CDR3 has 15 residues. V shed 4 bases and J shed 2 bases, with 13 bases lying between them. CDR3: CASSGRDGVTDTQYF. DNA of the CDR3: TGTGCCAGCAGTGGACGGGACGGAGTCACAGATACGCAGTATTTT.

The rearrangement links TRBV2 to TRBJ2-2; D remains unclear. Deletions cut 6 bases from V and 0 bases from J, with 11 bases between. Germline V lookup: CDR1 SNHLY, CDR2 FYNNEI. This CDR3 region has 15 residues. The CDR3 loop reads CASRSGFANTGELFF. In DNA, the CDR3 is TGTGCCAGCAGGTCGGGCTTCGCGAACACCGGGGAGCTGTTTTTT.

The chain links TRBV5-1 to TRBJ2-7; 8 bases align to TRBD1. Per the germline V gene, CDR1 is SGHRS and CDR2 is YFSETQ. This CDR3 has 14 residues. V was clipped by 0 bases and J by 2 bases; unmatched bases: 1. CDR3 sequence (DNA): TGCGCCAGCAGCTTGGAACAGGGGGCCTACGAGCAGTACTTC. It encodes CASSLEQGAYEQYF.

The chain employs TRBV13 and TRBJ1-1; the D is unclear. This CDR3 region has 13 residues. CDR1 is PRHDT, CDR2 FYEKMQ, per germline (reference sequence). The V gene lost 7 bases and the J gene lost 4 bases, with 13 bases spanning the gap. In DNA form, the CDR3 reads TGTGCCAGCAACTGGAGGCTCGGCACTGAAGCTTTCTTT. Its translation: CASNWRLGTEAFF.

The chain combines TRBV14 with TRBJ2-5, with D possibly being TRBD2 (5 bases). V was cut by 2 bases and J by 1 base, with 11 bases left in between. CDR1 SGHDN and CDR2 FVKESK come from the germline V gene. The CDR3 runs 15 residues. CDR3 DNA sequence: TGTGCCAGCAGCCAACCTCTGGGGAGCCAAGAGACCCAGTACTTC. It is translated as CASSQPLGSQETQYF.

This clone was counted only a few times. This chain uses TRBV30 with TRBJ2-5; 15 bases are a match to TRBD2. CDR1 and CDR2 from the germline V gene are GTSNPN and SVGIG (reference sequence). Trimming took 4 bases from V and 5 from J; bases not matched to a gene: 14. This CDR3 spans 18 amino acids. The CDR3 here is CAWTTRTSGGVSGETQYF. The DNA for the CDR3 is TGTGCCTGGACCACCAGGACTAGCGGGGGGGTTAGTGGTGAGACCCAGTACTTC.

The chain employs TRBV11-2 and TRBJ2-2; TRBD2 might be the D (5 bases). Germline loops: CDR1 SGHAT, CDR2 FQNNGV. The ends were cut back, 3 bases at V and 2 bases at J, with 10 bases in the middle. This CDR3 is built from 15 residues. The CDR3 protein is CASSLPTGNTGELFF. CDR3 sequence (DNA): TGTGCCAGCAGCTTGCCGACGGGAAACACCGGGGAGCTGTTTTTT.

This rearrangement joins TRBV28 to TRBJ2-7; TRBD1 might be the D (8 bases). The CDR3 has 14 residues. V was trimmed by 5 bases and J by 3 bases, leaving 14 bases between them. CDR1 is MDHEN, CDR2 SYDVKM, per germline. CDR3 residues: CASSIQGEGYEQYF. The CDR3 bases are TGTGCCAGCAGTATACAGGGGGAGGGCTACGAGCAGTACTTC.

This clone appeared a few times. The same CDR3 also results from other DNA sequences found in this sample. This sequence joins TRBV7-2 and TRBJ1-3; D is undetermined. This CDR3 region has 11 residues. Germline V gene data show CDR1 as SGHTA and CDR2 as FQGNSA. Trimming removed 3 bases at V and 4 bases at J, with 1 base between. The CDR3 loop reads CASSLGNTIYF. In nucleotides, the CDR3 is TGTGCCAGCAGCTTGGGAAACACCATATATTTT.

This clone was seen more than once but under ten times. This chain's CDR3 is CASSFRDTEAFF. CDR3 DNA sequence: TGTGCCAGCAGCTTTAGGGACACTGAAGCTTTCTTT. The rearrangement uses TRBV5-4 and TRBJ1-1; D is ambiguous. This CDR3 is built from 12 residues. Trimming cost V 2 bases and J 3 bases, with 5 bases left between them. Germline loops: CDR1 SGHNT, CDR2 YYREEE (reference sequence).

This clone turned up a few times. Additional DNA sequences in this sample encode the identical CDR3. The J gene is TRBJ1-1, the V gene TRBV4-1; TRBD1 aligns across 9 bases. Unmatched junction bases numbered 4, after V lost 4 bases and J lost 4 bases. CDR1 and CDR2 from the germline V gene are MGHRA and YSYEKL. CDR3 length: 14 residues. Here the CDR3 reads CASSPLTGGTEAFF. The CDR3 DNA reads TGCGCCAGCAGCCCCTTGACAGGGGGCACTGAAGCTTTCTTT.

This clone appeared a few times. This sequence joins TRBV5-1 and TRBJ2-1; maybe TRBD1 (5 bases). Trimming left V 2 bases short and J 10 bases short, with 19 bases between. This CDR3 spans 15 amino acids. Germline V gives CDR1 SGHRS, CDR2 YFSETQ. CDR3 bases: TGCGCCAGCAGCTTAAGGGCAGGGCCTCTTTCCGAGCAGTTCTTC. It is translated as CASSLRAGPLSEQFF.

This clone has just a few counts. This sequence joins TRBV5-1 and TRBJ2-2, with unresolved D. The CDR3 covers 16 residues. Deletions cut 0 bases from V and 0 bases from J, with 9 bases between. Germline V CDR1 and CDR2: SGHRS, YFSETQ. The CDR3 DNA is TGCGCCAGCAGCTTGGAGGGTAGGGCGAACACCGGGGAGCTGTTTTTT. The encoded protein is CASSLEGRANTGELFF. The variable domain in full, with the rest retrieved from reference TRBV5-1 and TRBJ2-2, is KAGVTQTPRYLIKTRGQQVTLSCSPISGHRSVSWYQQTPGQGLQFLFEYFSETQRNKGNFPGRFSGRQFSNSRSEMNVSTLELGDSALYLCASSLEGRANTGELFFGEGSRLTVL.

This chain connects TRBV10-3 to TRBJ2-3, with D uncertain. V lost 7 bases and J lost 5, with 7 bases in between. The CDR3 runs to 11 residues. Per the germline V gene, CDR1 is ENHRY and CDR2 is SYGVKD. This CDR3 reads CAITSLDTQYF. The CDR3 DNA follows: TGTGCCATCACGTCCCTAGATACGCAGTATTTT.

This clone occurred a few times. The chain recombines TRBV6-1 with TRBJ1-4, with TRBD1 matching over 8 bases. Trimming cost V 1 base and J 8 bases; bases outside gene matches: 6. This CDR3 contains 15 residues. Germline V CDR1 and CDR2: MNHNS, SASEGT. The CDR3 is CASSEVDRVGEKLFF. DNA of the CDR3: TGTGCCAGCAGTGAAGTGGACAGGGTAGGCGAAAAACTGTTTTTT.

The table lists this clone with a few counts. V and J are TRBV7-2 and TRBJ2-5, with TRBD2 matching 10 bases. The CDR3 spans 14 residues. J lost 5 bases, V lost 5 bases, and 5 bases had no gene match. Germline loops: CDR1 SGHTA, CDR2 FQGNSA. CDR3 protein: CASSPGLARETQYF. The CDR3 DNA sequence: TGTGCCAGCAGCCCGGGACTAGCGAGGGAGACCCAGTACTTC.

The chain has TRBV7-9 and TRBJ2-6; perhaps D is TRBD1 or TRBD2 (5 bases each). The CDR3 has 16 residues. Germline V CDR1 and CDR2: SEHNR, FQNEAQ (reference sequence). Trimming removed 0 bases at V and 0 bases at J, with 6 bases between. The CDR3 region is CASSLAGDSGANVLTF. The CDR3 nucleotides are TGTGCCAGCAGCTTAGCGGGGGACTCTGGGGCCAACGTCCTGACTTTC.

The rearrangement uses TRBV6-6 and TRBJ2-4, with D unclear. The CDR3 sequence is 11 residues long. Trimming took off 4 bases at V and 8 bases at J, with 6 bases between the two ends. From germline, CDR1 is MNHNY and CDR2 SVGAGI (reference sequence). The CDR3 reads CASSSRDIQYF. The CDR3 DNA reads as TGTGCCAGCAGTTCTCGCGACATTCAGTACTTC.

This clone was counted only a few times. The chain has TRBV9 and TRBJ2-7; TRBD1 agrees at 8 bases. V lost 3 bases and J lost 5; bases outside the gene matches: 13. From germline, CDR1 is SGDLS and CDR2 YYNGEE. There are 16 residues in the CDR3. CDR3 sequence reads: CASSALPLGQGDEQYF. The CDR3 nucleotides are TGTGCCAGCAGCGCCTTACCTTTAGGACAGGGTGACGAGCAGTACTTC.

This clone was counted a single time. The chain recombines TRBV11-2 with TRBJ2-5; 7 bases are shared with TRBD1. The CDR3 consists of 15 residues. The germline gives CDR1 SGHAT, CDR2 FQNNGV. J was trimmed by 2 bases and V by 8 bases; bases with no gene match: 11. In nucleotides, the CDR3 is TGTGCCAGCCGCCTTCCGGGCAGGGGGCAAGAGACCCAGTACTTC. Translated: CASRLPGRGQETQYF.

Many counts were recorded for this clone. This chain connects TRBV30 to TRBJ1-6; TRBD1 agrees at 8 bases. There are 13 residues in the CDR3. The V gene end was trimmed by 8 bases and the J gene end by 10 bases; junction bases not matched to a gene: 10. Germline assignment: CDR1 GTSNPN and CDR2 SVGIG (reference sequence). CDR3 loop: CALGDRRWSPLHF. CDR3 DNA sequence: TGTGCCCTCGGGGACAGGAGATGGTCACCCCTCCACTTT.

This clone occurred a few times. V usage is TRBV30 and J usage is TRBJ1-2; tentative D call: TRBD1 (6 bases). Germline V gene data show CDR1 as GTSNPN and CDR2 as SVGIG (reference sequence). The V and J ends lost 0 bases and 5 bases respectively, with 16 bases between them. The CDR3 spans 15 residues. In DNA form, the CDR3 reads TGTGCCTGGAGTGTAATCGAGGGGGGTCGGTATGGCTACACCTTC. Translated: CAWSVIEGGRYGYTF.